These 20 T cell receptor beta chains share one sample of origin, sequenced in a study of T-cell reconstitution after alpha-beta-depleted transplantation in children. Unique molecular identifiers were built into the TCRbeta library. A single record per CDR3 protein comes from TCRdb applying MiXCR to the PCR reads. The sample lists about a million distinct CDR3 sequences, about 29% seen once, with approximately 30% in the top ten. The material was PBMCs, mostly from graft donor cells, obtained 360 days after TCRalphabeta/CD19-depleted stem cell transplant. All receptors derive from a boy under three years old who had a stem cell transplant for SCID, so the T cells may come from the graft donor.

This clonotype was counted between two and nine times. This sequence joins TRBV7-3 and TRBJ2-1; 14 bases line up with TRBD2. The ends lost 5 bases at V and 4 bases at J; junction bases unmatched: 7. Germline V lookup: CDR1 SGHTA, CDR2 FQGTGA. The CDR3 consists of 17 residues. This CDR3 is CASSIAGTSGGYNEQFF. The DNA for the CDR3 is TGTGCCAGCAGCATCGCCGGGACTAGCGGGGGTTACAATGAGCAGTTCTTC.

This chain links TRBV12-3 or TRBV12-4 with TRBJ1-3, with 8 bases that match TRBD1. With 11 bases clipped from V and 2 bases from J, the junction kept 8 bases outside the gene matches. The CDR3 covers 14 residues. The CDR3 sequence is CAGNRGSAGNTIYF. The DNA of the CDR3 is TGTGCCGGCAACAGGGGGTCCGCTGGAAACACCATATATTTT.

This clonotype appeared a few times. The chain recombines TRBV10-3 with TRBJ1-3; D remains unclear. V was trimmed by 8 bases and J by 0 bases, leaving 5 bases between them. Germline CDR1 ENHRY, CDR2 SYGVKD. CDR3 length equals 12 residues. Written as DNA, the CDR3 is TGTGCCATCGGAGTCTCTGGAAACACCATATATTTT. Amino acids: CAIGVSGNTIYF.

CDR3 amino acids: CASSQELGFGKETQYF. CDR3 DNA: TGTGCCAGCAGCCAAGAACTGGGCTTCGGAAAAGAGACCCAGTACTTC. The chain employs TRBV4-2 and TRBJ2-5; no reliable D call. Trimming shortened V by 0 bases and J by 3 bases, and 14 bases separated the two germline ends. Looked up from germline, CDR1 is LGHNA and CDR2 is YNFKEQ. The CDR3 has 16 amino acids.

V usage is TRBV7-6 and J usage is TRBJ1-1; 9 positions match TRBD1. The CDR3 loop spans 18 amino acids. CDR1 SGHVS and CDR2 FNYEAQ come from the germline V gene. V lost 5 bases and J lost 5; bases outside the gene matches: 18. The CDR3, as DNA: TGTGCCAGCAGCAAAAAGCCGGGACAGGGAAGTCTGTTGACTGAAGCTTTCTTT. Protein sequence: CASSKKPGQGSLLTEAFF. The full variable domain, rest sourced from reference TRBV7-6 and TRBJ1-1, is GAGVSQSPRYKVTKRGQDVALRCDPISGHVSLYWYRQALGQGPEFLTYFNYEAQQDKSGLPNDRFSAERPEGSISTLTIQRTEQRDSAMYRCASSKKPGQGSLLTEAFFGQGTRLTVV.

The V call is TRBV20-1, the J call TRBJ2-5; D is tentatively TRBD1 or TRBD2 (5 bases each). In germline, CDR1 is DFQATT, CDR2 SNEGSKA (reference sequence). V shed 5 bases and J shed 4 bases, with 17 bases lying between them. This CDR3 is 14 amino acids long. DNA of the CDR3: TGCAGTGCTCGGTCGGGACCCCCCACAGAGACCCAGTACTTC. Its protein product is CSARSGPPTETQYF.

The chain is built from TRBV20-1 and TRBJ2-1; D possibly corresponds to TRBD1 (6 bases). Germline V CDR1 and CDR2: DFQATT, SNEGSKA (reference sequence). Trimming took off 5 bases at V and 3 bases at J, with 14 bases between the two ends. CDR3 length: 14 amino acids. The CDR3 region has the DNA TGCAGTGCTTCCGTGGGCAGGGGCTACAATGAGCAGTTCTTC. Translating gives CSASVGRGYNEQFF.

This clonotype has just a few counts. The rearrangement uses TRBV7-8 and TRBJ2-1; TRBD2 matches at 11 bases. The V segment lost 5 bases and the J segment 4 bases; nucleotides outside the gene matches: 7. Germline CDR1 SGHVS, CDR2 FQNEAQ. This CDR3 region has 16 residues. The CDR3 spells CASSRSSGGRYNEQFF. CDR3 DNA sequence: TGTGCCAGCAGCAGGTCTAGCGGGGGGCGGTACAATGAGCAGTTCTTC.

This clonotype appeared a few times. V is TRBV7-1 and J is TRBJ2-1; D may be TRBD1 (6 bases). TRBV7-1 is recorded as an ORF, its role being uncertain. The CDR3 extends over 17 amino acids. With 5 bases removed from V and 3 bases from J, the gap between germline ends came to 20 bases. Here the CDR3 DNA reads TGTGCCAGCAGCGCAAGTGCAGGGGTGGAGGTCTACAATGAGCAGTTCTTC. This codes for CASSASAGVEVYNEQFF.

The rearrangement joins TRBV4-2 to TRBJ2-7; D is possibly TRBD2 (6 bases). The V gene's germline CDR1 is LGHNA and CDR2 YNFKEQ. The CDR3 totals 14 residues. Trimming stripped 6 bases from V and 6 bases from J, with 18 bases between. CDR3 residues: CASRPGTLDGEQYF. CDR3 DNA: TGTGCCAGCAGACCCGGGACTTTAGACGGCGAGCAGTACTTC.

The rearrangement links TRBV6-1 to TRBJ1-4; D not certain. This CDR3 is 11 amino acids long. Trimming cost V 3 bases and J 6 bases, with 2 bases left between them. Germline values: CDR1 MNHNS, CDR2 SASEGT. The CDR3 sequence is CASSDYEKLFF. In nucleotides, the CDR3 is TGTGCCAGCAGTGATTATGAAAAACTGTTTTTT.

Details on this clonotype: A read error may produce the germline difference seen at one junction end. The chain employs TRBV6-2 or TRBV6-3 and TRBJ2-3; no clear D. The CDR3 has 13 amino acids. Germline V gives CDR1 MNHEY, CDR2 SVGEGT. CDR3 sequence reads: CSSSFQGTDTQYF. CDR3 DNA: TGTTCCAGCAGTTTTCAGGGCACAGATACGCAGTATTTT.

The rearrangement joins TRBV2 to TRBJ2-1; 9 positions agree with TRBD2. The CDR3 contains 15 residues. The ends lost 6 bases at V and 2 bases at J; junction bases unmatched: 5. The V gene's germline CDR1 is SNHLY and CDR2 FYNNEI. For the CDR3, the DNA is TGTGCCAGCAGGGAGCGGGGGGCGACCTACAATGAGCAGTTCTTC. Translating gives CASRERGATYNEQFF.

The chain links TRBV11-2 to TRBJ2-2; TRBD1 agrees at 12 bases. CDR1 is SGHAT, CDR2 FQNNGV, per germline. The CDR3 loop spans 20 amino acids. Unmatched junction bases numbered 9, after V lost 0 bases and J lost 1 base. The chain's CDR3 is CASSLEPGQGAWKNTGELFF. The CDR3 DNA reads TGTGCCAGCAGCTTAGAGCCGGGACAGGGGGCCTGGAAGAACACCGGGGAGCTGTTTTTT.

The rearrangement links TRBV25-1 to TRBJ2-3; perhaps TRBD1 as D (6 bases). Germline V gene data show CDR1 as MGHDK and CDR2 as SYGVNS. The CDR3 extends over 15 amino acids. Deletions cut 3 bases from V and 5 bases from J, with 15 bases between. The CDR3 sequence is CASSDWGRGEDTQYF. The CDR3 DNA sequence: TGTGCCAGCAGTGATTGGGGCAGGGGTGAAGATACGCAGTATTTT.

The CDR3 DNA follows: TGTGCCAGCAAGCGGGGGGAGACAGATACGCAGTATTTT. It is translated as CASKRGETDTQYF. V gene TRBV2 combines with J gene TRBJ2-3, with 9 bases identical to TRBD2. This CDR3 is built from 13 residues. CDR1 is SNHLY, CDR2 FYNNEI, per germline. V was pared by 7 bases and J by 3 bases, with 2 bases of the junction left unmatched.

This chain uses TRBV10-3 with TRBJ2-3; D not resolved. This CDR3 comprises 15 residues. The V end lost 2 bases, the J end lost 0 bases, and 9 bases lay between the germline ends. Germline V gives CDR1 ENHRY, CDR2 SYGVKD. CDR3 nucleotides: TGTGCCATCAGTGAGGGGGTAGTGAGCACAGATACGCAGTATTTT. It specifies CAISEGVVSTDTQYF.

The CDR3 loop is CASRAGRGTDTQYF. The CDR3 bases are TGTGCCAGTAGGGCGGGACGAGGCACAGATACGCAGTATTTT. The chain joins TRBV7-9 to TRBJ2-3; D might be TRBD2 (6 bases). The CDR3 contains 14 residues. Germline values: CDR1 SEHNR, CDR2 FQNEAQ (reference sequence). Trimming left V 9 bases short and J 1 base short, with 14 bases between. Based on the CDR3 plus reference TRBV7-9 and TRBJ2-3, the full variable domain is DTGVSQNPRHKITKRGQNVTFRCDPISEHNRLYWYRQTLGQGPEFLTYFQNEAQLEKSRLLSDRFSAERPKGSFSTLEIQRTEQGDSAMYLCASRAGRGTDTQYFGPGTRLTVL.

This CDR3 is CASSQDLGTGSQPQHF. The CDR3 coding sequence is TGTGCCAGCAGCCAAGATTTAGGGACTGGGAGTCAGCCCCAGCATTTT. J is TRBJ1-5 and V is TRBV3-1; D possibly corresponds to TRBD1 (5 bases). Germline V gives CDR1 LGHDT, CDR2 YNNKEL (reference sequence). V was shortened by 0 bases and J by 6 bases, with 15 bases between the two germline ends. The CDR3 is 16 amino acids.

V is TRBV27 and J is TRBJ1-2, with a tentative D call TRBD1 (6 bases). The CDR3 totals 13 residues. Between the trimmed V and J ends, which lost 4 bases and 7 bases, there was a span of 13 bases. CDR1 is MNHEY and CDR2 is SMNVEV in the germline V gene (reference sequence). CDR3 DNA sequence: TGTGCCAGCAGTTACACGGACAGCTCTGGCTACACCTTC. As protein: CASSYTDSSGYTF.